The 4 T cell receptor beta chains reported below all come from one sample, sequenced in a study of cytomegalovirus exposure and HLA in healthy donors (dated by TCRdb to the late 2010s). The library was generated by the immunoSEQ multiplex PCR assay. A mixture of 60 forward primers for TCR Vbeta segments and 13 reverse primers for TCR Jbeta segments was used in the multiplex PCR. This immuneACCESS table, as held by TCRdb, lists in-frame sequences with V and J called but not all clones. Of the missing ones, under half trace to an unresolved V gene in checked studies; the others have no known cause. The sample yields 55,000 to 70,000 clones; roughly 84% were counted once. About 1.6% of the sample comes from the top ten. The specimen sequenced was PBMCs. Every receptor here comes from a human donor in good health.

The chain is built from TRBV29-1 and TRBJ2-3; D is possibly TRBD2 (5 bases). This CDR3 is 15 amino acids long. Germline assignment: CDR1 SQVTM and CDR2 ANQGSEA. V dropped 7 bases and J dropped 3 bases, with 20 bases sitting between them. CDR3 residues: CSAINGGEFTDTQYF. The CDR3 nucleotides are TGCAGCGCCATAAACGGAGGAGAATTTACAGATACGCAGTATTTT.

This chain links TRBV4-2 with TRBJ1-2, with D perhaps TRBD1 (6 bases). CDR1 is LGHNA, CDR2 YNFKEQ, per germline. This CDR3 is built from 14 residues. Trimming cost V 1 base and J 8 bases, with 14 bases left between them. This CDR3 is CASSQGQGHWGYTF. CDR3 in DNA: TGTGCCAGCAGCCAAGGGCAGGGACATTGGGGCTACACCTTC.

The chain carries TRBV30 and TRBJ2-1, with TRBD2 matching over 7 bases. V lost 3 bases to trimming and J lost 6 bases; unmatched junction nucleotides: 5. Germline V CDR1 and CDR2: GTSNPN, SVGIG (reference sequence). The CDR3 sequence is 13 residues long. DNA of the CDR3: TGTGCCTGGAGAGCTCGCGGGGGCAATGAGCAGTTCTTC. Encoded protein: CAWRARGGNEQFF.

This clone was seen only once. The rearrangement uses TRBV27 and TRBJ1-2; a possible D gene is TRBD1 (5 bases). Germline assignment: CDR1 MNHEY and CDR2 SMNVEV (reference sequence). V lost 3 bases and J lost 6, with 8 bases in between. The CDR3 runs 12 residues. CDR3 sequence (DNA): TGTGCCAGCAGTTTTGCGGGGGATGGCTACACCTTC. Translating it yields CASSFAGDGYTF.